These T cell receptor beta chains were read from a single sample in a study of T cells in Graves' hyperthyroidism and ophthalmopathy. TCRdb re-called the multiplex PCR reads with MiXCR, one entry per CDR3 protein. This sample has 250,000 to 300,000 distinct CDR3 sequences, with roughly 15% found just once. Specimen: blood. The receptor source for this set is a woman in her 50s with Graves' hyperthyroidism that later progressed to Graves' ophthalmopathy. Both conserved end residues are part of each CDR3. A D gene is named only where the DNA matches it firmly. Some rows mark clone size as missing; the rest say once, few, many or name a class of expanded clone.

clone_size	j_call	d_call	v_call	cdr3_nt	cdr3_aa
-	TRBJ2-2	-	TRBV9	TGTGCCAGCACAGGCAGCTGGGCCGGGGAGCTGTTTTTT	CASTGSWAGELFF
-	TRBJ2-7	TRBD2	TRBV15	TGTGCCACCAGCAGTAAGATTCGACTAGCGGGGAAATCCTACGAGCGGTACTTC	CATSSKIRLAGKSYERYF
-	TRBJ2-5	TRBD2	TRBV28	TGTGCCAGCAGTAACCTAGCGGGACTCGAGACCCAGTACTTC	CASSNLAGLETQYF
many	TRBJ2-7	TRBD2	TRBV5-5	TGTGCCAGCAGTAAAACCGGGACTACCTACGAGCAGTACTTC	CASSKTGTTYEQYF
many	TRBJ1-4	-	TRBV7-8	TGTGCCAGCAGCCGAGACACCACTAATGAAAAACTGTTTTTT	CASSRDTTNEKLFF
-	TRBJ2-6	TRBD1	TRBV11-2	TGTGCCAGCAGCTCCCCCAGGGGGCCGCAGGGGGGGGCCAACGTCCTGACTTTC	CASSSPRGPQGGANVLTF
-	TRBJ1-1	-	TRBV5-1	TGCGCCAGCATCTCAACAGGGAAACTGAACACTGAAGCTTTCTTT	CASISTGKLNTEAFF
many	TRBJ2-1	TRBD2	TRBV20-1	TGCTCTCCCCACAGGACTAGCGGAAGTTTCCCTCTCTTC	CSPHRTSGSFPLF
many	TRBJ2-1	-	TRBV5-4	TGTGCCAGCGCCCCACCGAGGCCCCAGTTAGGCGAGCAGTTCTTC	CASAPPRPQLGEQFF
few	TRBJ2-7	TRBD1	TRBV6-1	TGTGCCAGCAGTATCCGGCTTACAGGGGGCTCTCCCTACGAGCAGTACTTC	CASSIRLTGGSPYEQYF
few	TRBJ2-2	TRBD1	TRBV20-1	TGCAGTGCTACCGTGGGACAGTCGGCCACCGGGGAGCTGTTTTTT	CSATVGQSATGELFF
many	TRBJ2-7	-	TRBV5-1	TGCGCCAGCAGCTTGGATAAACCCGTTGACGAGCAGTACTTC	CASSLDKPVDEQYF
few	TRBJ1-2	-	TRBV5-1	TGCGCCAGCAGCTTGGATCCAGTAAACTGTGGCTACACCTTC	CASSLDPVNCGYTF
medium-sized	TRBJ2-7	-	TRBV4-2	TGTGCCAGCAGCCAAGGCAACGAGCAGTACTTC	CASSQGNEQYF
few	TRBJ2-7	TRBD1	TRBV4-2	TGTGCCAGCAGCCAAGGACCGGTGGACAGGCGAGCCTACGAGCAGTACTTC	CASSQGPVDRRAYEQYF
many	TRBJ1-5	-	TRBV2	TGTGCCAGCCAAGGGGACGGAGAAAATCAGCCCCAGCATTTT	CASQGDGENQPQHF
many	TRBJ2-2	TRBD1	TRBV5-4	TGTGCCAGCAGCGCCCGGGACAGGGTGACCGGGGAGCTGTTTTTT	CASSARDRVTGELFF
many	TRBJ1-6	TRBD1	TRBV28	TGTGCCACTTGGGACAGTAGCTCCTATAATTCACCCCTCCACTTT	CATWDSSSYNSPLHF
many	TRBJ1-5	-	TRBV2	TGTGCCAGCAGTTCAGACAACAATCAGCCCCAGCATTTT	CASSSDNNQPQHF
few	TRBJ2-2	-	TRBV29-1	TGCAGCGTTGAGGAGACCGTGAACACCGGGGAGCTGTTTTTT	CSVEETVNTGELFF
-	TRBJ1-2	-	TRBV7-9	TGTGCCAGCAGGCCCGGGGATAACTATGGCTACACCTTC	CASRPGDNYGYTF
many	TRBJ2-7	-	TRBV6-1	TGTGCCAGCAGTGAAACCTACGGGGAGTCCTACGAGCAGTACTTC	CASSETYGESYEQYF
few	TRBJ1-1	-	TRBV19	TGTGCCAGTAGTAGACGCAGGGTACTCACTGAAGCTTTCTTT	CASSRRRVLTEAFF
-	TRBJ1-5	-	TRBV24-1	TGTGCCACCAGTGACGGGGCATTTCAGCCCCAGCATTTT	CATSDGAFQPQHF
-	TRBJ1-2	TRBD1	TRBV9	TGTGCCAGCAGCGGGGACAGCTATGGCTACACCTTC	CASSGDSYGYTF
many	TRBJ2-5	TRBD1	TRBV9	TGTGCCAGCAGCGCGTCAACAGGGGTAGTGGAGACCCAGTACTTC	CASSASTGVVETQYF
-	TRBJ2-1	-	TRBV15	TGTGCCACCAGACAGTTCAATGAGCAGTTCTTC	CATRQFNEQFF
many	TRBJ1-2	-	TRBV28	TGTGCCAGCAGTTTATCGCGCATTATTCCCTATGGCTACACCTTC	CASSLSRIIPYGYTF
many	TRBJ2-3	-	TRBV5-1	TGCGCCAGCAGCCCGTTGGGTGGGGGAGATACGCAGTATTTT	CASSPLGGGDTQYF
few	TRBJ2-7	-	TRBV6-1	TGTGCCAGCACCTCAGGGGGGGGGGACGAGCAGTACTTC	CASTSGGGDEQYF
many	TRBJ2-4	TRBD2	TRBV3-1	TGTGCCAGCAGCCAAGTTGGACTAGCGGGGATAGCCAAAAACATTCAGTACTTC	CASSQVGLAGIAKNIQYF